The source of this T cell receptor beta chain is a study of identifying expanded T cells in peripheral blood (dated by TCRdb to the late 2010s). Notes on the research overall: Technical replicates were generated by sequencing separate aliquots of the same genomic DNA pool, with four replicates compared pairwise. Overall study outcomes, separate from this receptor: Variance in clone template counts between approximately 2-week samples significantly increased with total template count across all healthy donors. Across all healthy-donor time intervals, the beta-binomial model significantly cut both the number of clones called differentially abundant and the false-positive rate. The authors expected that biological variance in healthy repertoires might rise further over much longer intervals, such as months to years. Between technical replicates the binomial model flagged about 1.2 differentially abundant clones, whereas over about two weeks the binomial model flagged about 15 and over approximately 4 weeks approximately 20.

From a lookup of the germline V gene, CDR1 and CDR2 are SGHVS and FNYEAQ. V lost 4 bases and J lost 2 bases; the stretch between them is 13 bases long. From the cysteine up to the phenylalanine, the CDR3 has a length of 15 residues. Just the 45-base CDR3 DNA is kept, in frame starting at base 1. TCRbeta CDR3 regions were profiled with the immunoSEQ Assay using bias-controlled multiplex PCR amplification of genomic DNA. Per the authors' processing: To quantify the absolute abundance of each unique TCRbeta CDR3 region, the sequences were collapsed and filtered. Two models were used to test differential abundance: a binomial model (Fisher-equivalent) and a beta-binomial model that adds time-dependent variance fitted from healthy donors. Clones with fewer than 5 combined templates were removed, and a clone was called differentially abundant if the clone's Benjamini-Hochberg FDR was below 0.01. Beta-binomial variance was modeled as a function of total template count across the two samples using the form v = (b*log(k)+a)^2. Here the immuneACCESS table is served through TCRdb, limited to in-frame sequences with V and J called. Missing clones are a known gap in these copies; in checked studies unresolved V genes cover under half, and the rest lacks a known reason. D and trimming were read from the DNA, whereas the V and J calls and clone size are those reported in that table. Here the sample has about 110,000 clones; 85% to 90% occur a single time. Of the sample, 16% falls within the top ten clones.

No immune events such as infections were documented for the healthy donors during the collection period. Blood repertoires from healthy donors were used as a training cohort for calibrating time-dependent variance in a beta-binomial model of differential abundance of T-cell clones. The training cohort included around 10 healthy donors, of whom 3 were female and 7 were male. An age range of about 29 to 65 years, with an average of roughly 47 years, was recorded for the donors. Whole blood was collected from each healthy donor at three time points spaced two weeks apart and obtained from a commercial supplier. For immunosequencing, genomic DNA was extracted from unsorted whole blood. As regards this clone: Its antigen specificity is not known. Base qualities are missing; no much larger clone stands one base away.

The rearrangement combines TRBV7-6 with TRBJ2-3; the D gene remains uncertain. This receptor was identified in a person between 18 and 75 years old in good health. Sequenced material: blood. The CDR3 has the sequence CASSSSRVNTDTQYF. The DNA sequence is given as TGTGCCAGCAGCTCGTCACGAGTAAACACAGATACGCAGTATTTT.